This TCR beta chain was captured by sequencing in a study of shared clonotypes between healthy human individuals. CDR3 length: 16 amino acids. Germline CDR1 and CDR2: LNHDA and SQIVND (reference sequence). Deletions cut 5 bases from V and 4 bases from J, with 20 bases between. Only in-frame clones appear in the TCRdb table, and some are missing; sequencing was by immunoSEQ multiplex PCR. The table shows more than 900,000 clones, with roughly 74% occurring only once. The rearrangement uses TRBV19 and TRBJ1-2, with a weak D call TRBD1 (6 bases). Sequences were obtained from memory CD4+ T cells from PBMCs. The subset was: CD45RA-negative fraction. This receptor was obtained from a man younger than 35 in good health. Some clones in this sample may be carry-over from other donors' samples. The CDR3 is CASSPSGGGGPYGYTF. CDR3 sequence (DNA): TGTGCCAGTAGTCCCTCCGGCGGTGGGGGGCCCTATGGCTACACCTTC.